This T cell receptor beta chain was documented in a study of cytomegalovirus exposure and HLA in healthy donors. Notes on this clone: The junction departs from germline at one end; a sequencing error may be responsible.

The study ran its PCR with 60 Vbeta and 13 Jbeta primers. Using immunoSEQ multiplex PCR, the repertoire was profiled, and TCRdb retains in-frame clones only, with some absent. The profile shows roughly 200,000 clones, 70% to 85% of them singletons. The CDR3 totals 14 residues. Per germline, CDR1 LNHDA and CDR2 SQIVND (reference sequence). The genes are TRBV19 and TRBJ2-1; 16 nucleotides agree with TRBD2. The sequence came from an older woman in good health and CMV-seropositive. Sequencing was performed on PBMCs. CDR3 DNA sequence: TGTGCCAGTAGTATTAGGGGACTAGCGGGAGGGCCTATCTTC. Amino acids: CASSIRGLAGGPIF.